This T cell receptor (beta chain) was recorded in a study of shared clonotypes between healthy human individuals. Clones were read by immunoSEQ multiplex PCR, and TCRdb kept only the in-frame ones, dropping some. The data hold 2 million to 2.5 million clones, with approximately 95% observed a single time. V lost 7 bases and J lost 14; bases outside the gene matches: 12. Germline CDR1 reads SNHLY; CDR2 reads FYNNEI. This CDR3 spans 14 amino acids. This TCR came from a man aged 18-30 years in good health. Some clones in this sample may be carry-over from other donors' samples. The chain couples TRBV2 to TRBJ1-6; TRBD1 matches at 9 bases. The sequenced sample consisted of naive CD4+ T cells from PBMCs. Noted subset: CD45RA+ positively selected. The CDR3 protein is CASTLRDRVRSLHF. The CDR3 nucleotides read TGTGCCAGCACACTCCGGGACAGGGTGAGGTCCCTCCACTTT.